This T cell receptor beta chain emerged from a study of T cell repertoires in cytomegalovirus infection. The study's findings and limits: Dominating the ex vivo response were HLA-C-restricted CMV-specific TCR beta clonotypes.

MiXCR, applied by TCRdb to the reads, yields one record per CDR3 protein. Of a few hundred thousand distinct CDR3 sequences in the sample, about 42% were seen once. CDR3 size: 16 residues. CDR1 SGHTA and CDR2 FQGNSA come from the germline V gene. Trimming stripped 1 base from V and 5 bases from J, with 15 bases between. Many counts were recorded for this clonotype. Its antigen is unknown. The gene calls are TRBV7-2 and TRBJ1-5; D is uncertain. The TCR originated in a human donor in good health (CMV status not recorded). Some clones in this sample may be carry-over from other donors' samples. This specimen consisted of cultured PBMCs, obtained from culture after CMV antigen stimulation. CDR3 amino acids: CASSLGDIRPDQPQHF. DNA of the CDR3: TGTGCCAGCAGCTTAGGAGACATCAGGCCGGATCAGCCCCAGCATTTT.